This record covers a single T cell receptor beta chain. The target antigen is unknown. This sample stems from a study of cytomegalovirus exposure and HLA in healthy donors. The CDR3 contains 13 residues. Germline CDR1 reads MNHEY; CDR2 reads SMNVEV (reference sequence). The V segment lost 6 bases and the J segment 10 bases; nucleotides outside the gene matches: 5. PCR primers comprised 60 Vbeta and 13 Jbeta primers. The method was immunoSEQ multiplex PCR; TCRdb's version includes in-frame clones alone and lacks a portion of them. The sample shows some 250,000 clones, about 81% of them seen only once. General study points: In an earlier analysis, in approximately 570 donors, most V segments appeared productive either ~87% or ~30% of the time. Upon later analysis, TCR association rates were observed to vary by HLA locus, being highest for DRB1 and lowest for HLA-C.

V and J are TRBV27 and TRBJ2-1; TRBD2 aligns across 11 bases. The sequenced sample was PBMCs. This TCR was sampled from a woman aged 55 to 70 in good health and CMV-seropositive. The CDR3 region has the DNA TGTGCCAGCAGACTAGCGGGAGCACAAGAGCAGTTCTTC. Protein product: CASRLAGAQEQFF.